This T cell receptor beta chain was documented in a study of cytomegalovirus exposure and HLA in healthy donors. Both 60 Vbeta primers and 13 Jbeta primers went into the PCR. The assay was immunoSEQ multiplex PCR, and TCRdb's table has in-frame clones only and misses some. The data contain 80,000 to 95,000 clones, approximately 86% of them singletons. Note on this clone: The antigen remains unidentified.

Study-wide points: Trimming of TCR beta V- and J-genes showed a link, identified in a later analysis, to a missense DCLRE1C variant.

V was shortened by 5 bases and J by 2 bases, with 15 bases between the two germline ends. This CDR3 has 14 amino acids. Looked up from germline, CDR1 is SQVTM and CDR2 is ANQGSEA. The source material was PBMCs. The receptor comes from a man aged 25 to 40 in good health and CMV-seropositive. The rearrangement joins TRBV29-1 to TRBJ1-1; D is ambiguous. CDR3 DNA sequence: TGCAGCGTTTTGAGTCAGGTGATCAACACTGAAGCTTTCTTT. The encoded protein is CSVLSQVINTEAFF.